The 29 T cell receptor beta chains given below trace back to one sample, sequenced in a study of T cell changes during pregnancy in multiple sclerosis. TCRdb's copy holds only in-frame clones and misses some; the assay was immunoSEQ multiplex PCR. Of roughly 14,000 clones in the sample, roughly four fifths were seen once. Sequencing was performed on CD8+ T cells from peripheral blood mononuclear cells, taken after pregnancy. The receptor set was obtained from a female donor in good health, enrolled as a control in a pregnancy study.

The chain carries TRBV28 and TRBJ1-5, with D possibly matching TRBD1 (6 bases). Per the germline V gene, CDR1 is MDHEN and CDR2 is SYDVKM. V lost 8 bases and J 4 bases, leaving 12 bases between the germline ends. This CDR3 has 13 amino acids. The CDR3 sequence is CASFEGGNQPQHF. DNA of the CDR3: TGTGCCAGCTTCGAGGGGGGGAATCAGCCCCAGCATTTT.

This chain links TRBV7-9 with TRBJ1-5; unclear D gene. The germline V gene has CDR1 SEHNR and CDR2 FQNEAQ (reference sequence). V lost 5 bases and J 2 bases, leaving 10 bases between the germline ends. The length of the CDR3 is 14 residues. CDR3 residues: CASSLELGNQPQHF. CDR3 DNA: TGTGCCAGCAGCCTTGAGTTGGGCAATCAGCCCCAGCATTTT.

CDR3 in amino acids: CASSQVSEAYNEQFF. CDR3 nucleotides: TGTGCCAGCAGCCAAGTCAGCGAGGCTTACAATGAGCAGTTCTTC. The V and J genes are TRBV4-2 and TRBJ2-1; D remains ambiguous. CDR1 LGHNA and CDR2 YNFKEQ come from the germline V gene. The CDR3 consists of 15 residues. V dropped 1 base and J dropped 4 bases, with 11 bases sitting between them.

The chain recombines TRBV6-1 with TRBJ1-5, with no clear D. Germline CDR1 MNHNS, CDR2 SASEGT. V was shortened by 2 bases and J by 4 bases, with 9 bases between the two germline ends. CDR3 length: 14 residues. The CDR3 spells CASSEMEENQPQHF. In DNA form, the CDR3 reads TGTGCCAGCAGTGAAATGGAGGAGAATCAGCCCCAGCATTTT.

The chain combines TRBV6-1 with TRBJ2-7; 7 bases align to TRBD2. The CDR3 contains 14 residues. Germline CDR1 and CDR2: MNHNS and SASEGT. The V segment lost 8 bases and the J segment 4 bases; nucleotides outside the gene matches: 11. CDR3 coding DNA: TGTGCCAGCGGGGCGGGAGTGGATATATACGAGCAGTACTTC. Encoded protein: CASGAGVDIYEQYF.

V usage is TRBV6-5 and J usage is TRBJ1-5; D not resolved. V dropped 4 bases and J dropped 3 bases, with 13 bases sitting between them. This CDR3 comprises 15 residues. Germline CDR1 and CDR2: MNHEY and SVGAGI. Written as DNA, the CDR3 is TGTGCCAGCAGTTCTACGATAGAACTCAATCAGCCCCAGCATTTT. Amino acid sequence: CASSSTIELNQPQHF.

This clone appeared a single time. The chain carries TRBV7-9 and TRBJ2-6; no clear D. The V end was cut by 7 bases, the J end by 2 bases, with 9 bases between. The germline CDR1 and CDR2 sequences are SEHNR and FQNEAQ (reference sequence). The CDR3 extends over 14 amino acids. The CDR3 sequence: CASNELPGANVLTF. As DNA, the CDR3 is TGTGCCAGCAACGAACTACCTGGGGCCAACGTCCTGACTTTC.

The chain has TRBV19 and TRBJ1-1, with 9 bases matching TRBD1. This CDR3 comprises 15 residues. Germline loops: CDR1 LNHDA, CDR2 SQIVND (reference sequence). V dropped 6 bases and J dropped 4; count of bases not matched to a gene: 9. CDR3 DNA sequence: TGTGCCAGTAGCGACCCGGACAGGGGTAGCACTGAAGCTTTCTTT. This sequence encodes CASSDPDRGSTEAFF. Full variable domain (missing parts from reference TRBV19 and TRBJ1-1): DGGITQSPKYLFRKEGQNVTLSCEQNLNHDAMYWYRQDPGQGLRLIYYSQIVNDFQKGDIAEGYSVSREKKESFPLTVTSAQKNPTAFYLCASSDPDRGSTEAFFGQGTRLTVV.

The J gene is TRBJ2-7, the V gene TRBV9; the match to TRBD1 covers 8 bases. Losses at the gene ends were 4 bases for V and 2 bases for J; bases not matched to a gene: 5. The length of the CDR3 is 14 residues. CDR1 SGDLS and CDR2 YYNGEE come from the germline V gene. This CDR3 is CASSPGQGTYEQYF. DNA for the CDR3: TGTGCCAGCAGCCCAGGACAGGGAACCTACGAGCAGTACTTC.

The V call is TRBV10-3, the J call TRBJ2-1; D might be TRBD1 (5 bases). The germline V and J ends were trimmed by 6 bases and 5 bases, with 11 bases remaining between them. CDR1 is ENHRY and CDR2 is SYGVKD in the germline V gene. The CDR3 contains 13 residues. CDR3 amino acids: CAIRVDRNNEQFF. CDR3 nucleotide sequence: TGTGCCATCAGGGTAGACAGAAACAATGAGCAGTTCTTC.

The V gene is TRBV19, the J gene TRBJ2-5; TRBD1 matches at 10 bases. This CDR3 region has 15 residues. Trimming cost V 7 bases and J 4 bases; bases outside gene matches: 9. CDR1 is LNHDA and CDR2 is SQIVND in the germline V gene (reference sequence). The CDR3 protein is CASTSGQGEVETQYF. The DNA of the CDR3 is TGTGCCAGTACCAGCGGACAGGGGGAGGTAGAGACCCAGTACTTC. The full variable domain, with the rest looked up from reference TRBV19 and TRBJ2-5, is DGGITQSPKYLFRKEGQNVTLSCEQNLNHDAMYWYRQDPGQGLRLIYYSQIVNDFQKGDIAEGYSVSREKKESFPLTVTSAQKNPTAFYLCASTSGQGEVETQYFGPGTRLLVL.

This rearrangement joins TRBV6-4 to TRBJ2-3, with 10 positions matching TRBD2. J was trimmed by 4 bases and V by 5 bases; bases with no gene match: 6. Germline CDR1 and CDR2: MRHNA and SNTAGT. The CDR3 runs to 15 residues. CDR3 in amino acids: CASSPTSGNPDTQYF. CDR3 sequence (DNA): TGTGCCAGCAGTCCTACTAGCGGGAACCCAGATACGCAGTATTTT.

Here the CDR3 DNA reads TGCGCCAGCAGCTTGAGGTCCGGGAGCTCCTACAATGAGCAGTTCTTC. Translating it yields CASSLRSGSSYNEQFF. V gene TRBV5-1 combines with J gene TRBJ2-1, with D perhaps TRBD2 (6 bases). The CDR3 sequence is 16 residues long. Trimming removed 1 base at V and 0 bases at J, with 11 bases between. In germline, CDR1 is SGHRS, CDR2 YFSETQ.

A remark on this clone: In this CDR3 the conserved last residue, phenylalanine or tryptophan, is missing, so a read error is likely. Because the CDR3's place on the DNA is in doubt, the DNA is left out and the CDR3 is given as listed by TCRdb. The V gene is TRBV10-1, the J gene TRBJ1-1; TRBD1, the table's D call, lacks a check against the DNA. The CDR3 sequence runs 10 residues, both termini included. The V gene's germline CDR1 is WNHNN and CDR2 SYGVQD (reference sequence). CDR3 region: CATGGQGLSV.

By sample share, this clone is medium-sized (0.01 to 0.1%). The gene calls are TRBV10-1 and TRBJ2-2; D possibly corresponds to TRBD1 (6 bases). This CDR3 spans 15 amino acids. Germline CDR1 reads WNHNN; CDR2 reads SYGVQD (reference sequence). V lost 4 bases and J 3 bases, leaving 12 bases between the germline ends. Here the CDR3 reads CASSGRTADTGELFF. CDR3 nucleotides: TGCGCCAGCAGTGGAAGGACAGCCGACACCGGGGAGCTGTTTTTT.

The gene calls are TRBV7-9 and TRBJ2-7; 11 positions agree with TRBD1. Per germline, CDR1 SEHNR and CDR2 FQNEAQ (reference sequence). Trimming took 4 bases from V and 2 from J; bases not matched to a gene: 13. This CDR3 is 18 amino acids long. CDR3 in amino acids: CASSSPGTGGGVTYEQYF. For the CDR3, the DNA is TGTGCCAGCAGCTCGCCCGGGACAGGGGGAGGTGTGACCTACGAGCAGTACTTC.

The genes are TRBV4-1 and TRBJ1-4; the D is unclear. Germline values: CDR1 MGHRA, CDR2 YSYEKL. The CDR3 contains 15 residues. Trimming left V 1 base short and J 1 base short, with 7 bases between. This CDR3 reads CASSQAWRTNEKLFF. In DNA, the CDR3 is TGCGCCAGCAGCCAAGCTTGGAGAACTAATGAAAAACTGTTTTTT.

The chain has TRBV29-1 and TRBJ1-2; 8 bases map to TRBD1. V was clipped by 6 bases and J by 3 bases; unmatched bases: 6. CDR3 length: 13 residues. Germline V gene data show CDR1 as SQVTM and CDR2 as ANQGSEA. CDR3 nucleotides: TGCAGCGTAGGTAGGGGACAGGACTATGGCTACACCTTC. This translates into CSVGRGQDYGYTF.

The rearrangement uses TRBV5-4 and TRBJ2-1; TRBD1 might be the D (5 bases). Trimming pared 5 bases from V and 7 bases from J, leaving 16 bases between. The CDR3 is made up of 14 amino acids. Germline V gene sequence: CDR1 SGHNT, CDR2 YYREEE (reference sequence). The CDR3 spells CASSRREKGNEQFF. CDR3 nucleotide sequence: TGTGCCAGCAGTCGCCGAGAGAAGGGGAATGAGCAGTTCTTC.

The chain carries TRBV7-8 and TRBJ2-1; TRBD2 matches at 8 bases. There are 17 residues in the CDR3. Germline CDR1 SGHVS, CDR2 FQNEAQ. V trimming: 1 base; J trimming: 8 bases; junction bases outside the gene matches: 13. The CDR3 region is CASSLVVREVSGYEQFF. CDR3 DNA sequence: TGTGCCAGCAGCTTAGTAGTGCGGGAGGTCTCGGGGTATGAGCAGTTCTTC.

The rearrangement links TRBV19 to TRBJ2-7; TRBD1 matches at 9 bases. V shed 6 bases, J shed 1 base, and the junction held 4 bases outside the gene matches. CDR1 and CDR2 (germline): LNHDA, SQIVND (reference sequence). This CDR3 region has 14 residues. The CDR3 here is CASRTGTGSYEQYF. Written as DNA, the CDR3 is TGTGCCAGTAGAACTGGGACAGGGTCCTACGAGCAGTACTTC.

The chain employs TRBV30 and TRBJ1-1; 7 positions match TRBD1. The CDR3 is 12 residues long. V lost 5 bases and J lost 1; bases outside the gene matches: 1. Germline CDR1 is GTSNPN and CDR2 is SVGIG (reference sequence). CDR3 in amino acids: CAWGTANTEAFF. CDR3 in DNA: TGTGCCTGGGGGACAGCGAACACTGAAGCTTTCTTT.

This clone was seen a few times. The rearrangement links TRBV30 to TRBJ2-1; 9 bases agree with TRBD2. The CDR3 is 17 amino acids. Germline V CDR1 and CDR2: GTSNPN, SVGIG (reference sequence). Trimming at V came to 1 base and at J to 0 bases, leaving 7 bases not matched to a gene. This CDR3 is CAWSGRLAGSSYNEQFF. Here the CDR3 DNA reads TGTGCCTGGAGTGGCCGGCTAGCGGGGAGCTCCTACAATGAGCAGTTCTTC. Full variable domain (missing parts from reference TRBV30 and TRBJ2-1): SQTIHQWPATLVQPVGSPLSLECTVEGTSNPNLYWYRQAAGRGLQLLFYSVGIGQISSEVPQNLSASRPQDRQFILSSKKLLLSDSGFYLCAWSGRLAGSSYNEQFFGPGTRLTVL.

J is TRBJ2-7 and V is TRBV27; 12 bases align to TRBD2. This CDR3 is built from 13 residues. V lost 7 bases and J lost 12; bases outside the gene matches: 10. Per germline, CDR1 MNHEY and CDR2 SMNVEV (reference sequence). The CDR3 coding sequence is TGTGCCAGCAAACCCCCGGGACTAGCGGGTCGGTACTTC. Translation: CASKPPGLAGRYF.

This chain uses TRBV15 with TRBJ2-3; 7 bases agree with TRBD2. Germline V gives CDR1 LNHNV, CDR2 YYDKDF (reference sequence). CDR3 length: 17 amino acids. Germline trimming cut 5 bases from V and 4 bases from J; bases unmatched to any gene: 15. In nucleotides, the CDR3 is TGTGCCACCAGCTCCTCTCCGGCGGGAGTTGTTCCAGATACGCAGTATTTT. Translating it yields CATSSSPAGVVPDTQYF.

The chain uses TRBV6-1 and TRBJ2-7; 8 bases match TRBD1. CDR3 size: 15 residues. Germline CDR1 and CDR2: MNHNS and SASEGT. Trimming at V came to 7 bases and at J to 4 bases, leaving 12 bases not matched to a gene. CDR3 coding DNA: TGTGCCAGCACTGGAGAGGCAGGGGGCTCTTACGAGCAGTACTTC. Protein product: CASTGEAGGSYEQYF.

The V gene is TRBV25-1, the J gene TRBJ2-3, with 8 positions matching TRBD2. In germline, CDR1 is MGHDK, CDR2 SYGVNS. With 4 bases clipped from V and 1 base from J, the junction kept 13 bases outside the gene matches. The CDR3 contains 18 residues. Written as DNA, the CDR3 is TGTGCCAGCAGTGCCCCCTACGGGGGGGGAGCGGGCACAGATACGCAGTATTTT. Translated, it gives CASSAPYGGGAGTDTQYF.

The V gene is TRBV12-5, the J gene TRBJ1-1; D is perhaps TRBD1 (5 bases). The V end was cut by 7 bases, the J end by 9 bases, with 15 bases between. Per germline, CDR1 LGHNT and CDR2 FRNRAP. The CDR3 has 12 residues. CDR3 region: CASASRGSQAFF. The CDR3 DNA follows: TGTGCTAGTGCCTCTCGGGGGTCGCAAGCTTTCTTT.

The rearrangement uses TRBV2 and TRBJ2-4, with TRBD2 matching 8 bases. The V and J ends lost 6 bases and 0 bases, in that order; junction bases with no gene match: 7. CDR3 size: 16 residues. From germline, CDR1 is SNHLY and CDR2 FYNNEI. The CDR3 DNA follows: TGTGCCAGCAGCGCCACTAGCGGACTAGCCAAAAACATTCAGTACTTC. This translates into CASSATSGLAKNIQYF.